A single sample is the source of the 17 T cell receptor beta chains below, sequenced in a study of blood T cell repertoires in COVID-19. Produced via immunoSEQ multiplex PCR; TCRdb's table is partial and in-frame only. Of about 120,000 clones listed, 70% to 80% are singletons. Sequencing was carried out using peripheral blood. These receptors all come from a woman aged 80 or over with acute or convalescent COVID-19.

V is TRBV5-4 and J is TRBJ1-6, with a weak D call TRBD1 (5 bases). The germline V gene encodes CDR1 SGHNT and CDR2 YYREEE (reference sequence). V was shortened by 0 bases and J by 4 bases, with 5 bases between the two germline ends. This CDR3 has 14 residues. The CDR3 reads CASSLEGYNSPLHF. The CDR3 region has the DNA TGTGCCAGCAGCTTGGAGGGGTATAATTCACCCCTCCACTTT. Drawing the rest from reference TRBV5-4 and TRBJ1-6, the complete variable domain is ETGVTQSPTHLIKTRGQQVTLRCSSQSGHNTVSWYQQALGQGPQFIFQYYREEENGRGNFPPRFSGLQFPNYSSELNVNALELDDSALYLCASSLEGYNSPLHFGNGTRLTVT.

This clone was found a few times. V and J are TRBV10-1 and TRBJ1-2; TRBD1 matches 8 bases. The CDR3 is 14 amino acids. From germline, CDR1 is WNHNN and CDR2 SYGVQD (reference sequence). Unmatched junction bases numbered 10, after V lost 5 bases and J lost 8 bases. This chain's CDR3 is CASSPDRGTRGYTF. CDR3 nucleotides: TGCGCCAGCAGTCCCGACAGGGGAACGCGGGGCTACACCTTC.

This chain links TRBV5-5 with TRBJ1-1, with 11 nucleotides matching TRBD1. Germline V gene lookup returns CDR1 SGHKS and CDR2 YYEKEE (reference sequence). This CDR3 comprises 18 residues. The V and J ends lost 4 bases and 4 bases, in that order; junction bases with no gene match: 15. Here the CDR3 DNA reads TGTGCCAGCAGCGCGGGGACAGGGGGGTTTTTTTTGAGCACTGAAGCTTTCTTT. As protein: CASSAGTGGFFLSTEAFF.

This clone was picked up a small number of times. The gene calls are TRBV18 and TRBJ1-1; 10 bases line up with TRBD1. The trim removed 0 bases at V and 4 bases at J, leaving 5 bases unmatched. Looked up from germline, CDR1 is KGHSH and CDR2 is LQKENI. The CDR3 has 16 amino acids. The CDR3 coding sequence is TGTGCCAGCTCACCACCGGGACAGGGGTTTTCCACTGAAGCTTTCTTT. Translating it yields CASSPPGQGFSTEAFF.

The chain employs TRBV4-2 and TRBJ1-3; the D is unclear. Germline CDR1 is LGHNA and CDR2 is YNFKEQ. V dropped 0 bases and J dropped 0 bases, with 12 bases sitting between them. This CDR3 region has 17 residues. CDR3 sequence: CASSQEIARVSGNTIYF. As DNA, the CDR3 is TGTGCCAGCAGCCAAGAGATCGCGAGGGTCTCTGGAAACACCATATATTTT.

The chain combines TRBV7-2 with TRBJ1-2, with D maybe TRBD1 (5 bases). The CDR3 length is 13 residues. V shed 1 base and J shed 2 bases, with 5 bases lying between them. Germline V lookup: CDR1 SGHTA, CDR2 FQGNSA. CDR3 region: CASSLEGNYGYTF. DNA of the CDR3: TGTGCCAGCAGCTTAGAGGGGAACTATGGCTACACCTTC. The variable domain in full, completed from reference TRBV7-2 and TRBJ1-2, reads GAGVSQSPSNKVTEKGKDVELRCDPISGHTALYWYRQSLGQGLEFLIYFQGNSAPDKSGLPSDRFSAERTGGSVSTLTIQRTQQEDSAVYLCASSLEGNYGYTFGSGTRLTVV.

Written as DNA, the CDR3 is TGTGCCAGTTCCCAACAGAAAAATTCACCCCTCCACTTT. Translating it yields CASSQQKNSPLHF. The chain recombines TRBV19 with TRBJ1-6; D gene unclear. CDR1 and CDR2 from the germline V gene are LNHDA and SQIVND (reference sequence). The CDR3 consists of 13 residues. The V end lost 8 bases, the J end lost 7 bases, and 12 bases lay between the germline ends.

The chain carries TRBV5-1 and TRBJ2-5; TRBD2 agrees at 9 bases. Germline V CDR1 and CDR2: SGHRS, YFSETQ. The CDR3 totals 15 residues. J gave up 5 bases and V 4 bases, and 9 bases lay outside the gene matches. In DNA form, the CDR3 reads TGCGCCAGCAGCCTATCCGGGACTAGCTCGGAGACCCAGTACTTC. Translating it yields CASSLSGTSSETQYF. The complete variable domain, with remaining parts taken from reference TRBV5-1 and TRBJ2-5, reads KAGVTQTPRYLIKTRGQQVTLSCSPISGHRSVSWYQQTPGQGLQFLFEYFSETQRNKGNFPGRFSGRQFSNSRSEMNVSTLELGDSALYLCASSLSGTSSETQYFGPGTRLLVL.

The chain has TRBV27 and TRBJ1-6, with a possible D match to TRBD1 (6 bases). The CDR3 totals 14 residues. V lost 5 bases and J 8 bases, leaving 13 bases between the germline ends. Per the germline V gene, CDR1 is MNHEY and CDR2 is SMNVEV (reference sequence). The CDR3 DNA is TGTGCCAGCAGTCCTCCACAGGGAGATTCACCCCTCCACTTT. Translated, it gives CASSPPQGDSPLHF.

This clone was seen only a few times. The chain combines TRBV5-1 with TRBJ2-1, with 7 nucleotides matching TRBD1. In germline, CDR1 is SGHRS, CDR2 YFSETQ. V shed 4 bases and J 3 bases; nucleotides not matched to a gene: 7. This CDR3 has 15 amino acids. CDR3 bases: TGCGCCAGCAGCAGGGACAGACCAAACTACAATGAGCAGTTCTTC. Translating gives CASSRDRPNYNEQFF. Filled out from reference TRBV5-1 and TRBJ2-1, the complete variable domain reads KAGVTQTPRYLIKTRGQQVTLSCSPISGHRSVSWYQQTPGQGLQFLFEYFSETQRNKGNFPGRFSGRQFSNSRSEMNVSTLELGDSALYLCASSRDRPNYNEQFFGPGTRLTVL.

V is TRBV28 and J is TRBJ1-2; 7 bases align to TRBD1. The CDR3 has 15 amino acids. The ends lost 3 bases at V and 9 bases at J; junction bases unmatched: 13. Germline CDR1 and CDR2: MDHEN and SYDVKM. The CDR3 region has the DNA TGTGCCAGCAGTTTTGGTGGTGAACAGGGGATGCGCTACACCTTC. It codes for CASSFGGEQGMRYTF.

CDR3 amino acids: CARGPEGGANYGYTF. DNA of the CDR3: TGTGCCAGGGGCCCCGAAGGAGGGGCTAACTATGGCTACACCTTC. This rearrangement joins TRBV21-1 to TRBJ1-2. TRBV21-1 is a listed pseudogene. The CDR3 has 15 amino acids.

The chain employs TRBV28 and TRBJ2-6; D call uncertain. Germline V lookup: CDR1 MDHEN, CDR2 SYDVKM. This CDR3 has 19 residues. V lost 5 bases, J lost 0 bases, and 20 bases lay in between. The CDR3 DNA reads TGTGCCAGCAGTCCCCTCCGTAATCGGAGAGACTCTGGGGCCAACGTCCTGACTTTC. It translates to CASSPLRNRRDSGANVLTF.

CDR3: CGTRPALSRGYGYTF. CDR3 DNA: TGTGGCACCCGTCCAGCCCTCAGCCGGGGGTATGGCTACACCTTC. This sequence joins TRBV19 and TRBJ1-2, with D possibly matching TRBD1 (5 bases). The CDR3 has 15 amino acids. Germline loops: CDR1 LNHDA, CDR2 SQIVND (reference sequence). The full variable domain, in which reference TRBV19 and TRBJ1-2 provide the parts outside the CDR3, is DGGITQSPKYLFRKEGQNVTLSCEQNLNHDAMYWYRQDPGQGLRLIYYSQIVNDFQKGDIAEGYSVSREKKESFPLTVTSAQKNPTAFYLCGTRPALSRGYGYTFGSGTRLTVV.

This clone was recorded a few times. This rearrangement joins TRBV5-5 to TRBJ1-5; TRBD1 is a possible D gene (5 bases). Germline V CDR1 and CDR2: SGHKS, YYEKEE (reference sequence). The CDR3 extends over 15 amino acids. V was clipped by 2 bases and J by 0 bases, with 9 bases between them. The CDR3 region has the DNA TGTGCCAGCAGCTTAGGACATTATAGCAATCAGCCCCAGCATTTT. Translating gives CASSLGHYSNQPQHF. Combining the CDR3 with reference TRBV5-5 and TRBJ1-5 gives the whole variable domain DAGVTQSPTHLIKTRGQQVTLRCSPISGHKSVSWYQQVLGQGPQFIFQYYEKEERGRGNFPDRFSARQFPNYSSELNVNALLLGDSALYLCASSLGHYSNQPQHFGDGTRLSIL.

V gene TRBV7-9 combines with J gene TRBJ2-5; possibly TRBD2 for D (6 bases). CDR1 and CDR2 from the germline V gene are SEHNR and FQNEAQ (reference sequence). The ends were cut back, 5 bases at V and 3 bases at J, with 13 bases in the middle. This CDR3 region has 14 residues. The DNA of the CDR3 is TGTGCCAGCAGCCGCTATAGCGGAGAAGAGACCCAGTACTTC. Protein: CASSRYSGEETQYF.

The chain combines TRBV12-3 or TRBV12-4 with TRBJ1-5, with D unclear. The CDR3 runs to 13 residues. Trimming took off 5 bases at V and 5 bases at J, with 10 bases between the two ends. CDR3 DNA sequence: TGTGCCAGCAGTGTCGGTGATCATCAGCCCCAGCATTTT. Translating gives CASSVGDHQPQHF.